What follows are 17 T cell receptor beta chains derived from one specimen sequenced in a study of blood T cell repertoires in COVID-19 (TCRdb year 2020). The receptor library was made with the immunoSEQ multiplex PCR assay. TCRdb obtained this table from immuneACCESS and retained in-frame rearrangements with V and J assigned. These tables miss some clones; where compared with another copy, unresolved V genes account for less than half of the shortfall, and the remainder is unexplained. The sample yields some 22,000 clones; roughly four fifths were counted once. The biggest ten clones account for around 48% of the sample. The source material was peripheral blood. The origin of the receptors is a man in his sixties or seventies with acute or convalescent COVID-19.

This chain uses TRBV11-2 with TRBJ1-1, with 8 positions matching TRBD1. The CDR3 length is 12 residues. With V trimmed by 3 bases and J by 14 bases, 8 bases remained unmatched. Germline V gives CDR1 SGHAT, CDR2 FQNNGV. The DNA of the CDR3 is TGTGCCAGCAGCTTTGGAGGACAGGGCCTCTTCTTT. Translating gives CASSFGGQGLFF.

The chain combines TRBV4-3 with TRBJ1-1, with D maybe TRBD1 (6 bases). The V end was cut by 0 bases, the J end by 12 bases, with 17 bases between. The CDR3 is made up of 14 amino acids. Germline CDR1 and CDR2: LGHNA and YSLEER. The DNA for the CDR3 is TGCGCCAGCAGCCAAGAGCGGGGGGCAGGGGCCTCTTTCTTT. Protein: CASSQERGAGASFF.

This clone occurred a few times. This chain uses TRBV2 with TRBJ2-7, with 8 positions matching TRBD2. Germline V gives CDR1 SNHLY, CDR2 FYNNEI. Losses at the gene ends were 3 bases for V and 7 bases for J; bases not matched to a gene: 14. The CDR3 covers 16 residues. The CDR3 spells CASSDLVPSGPEEQYF. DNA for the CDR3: TGTGCCAGCAGTGACCTAGTGCCTAGCGGGCCGGAGGAGCAGTACTTC.

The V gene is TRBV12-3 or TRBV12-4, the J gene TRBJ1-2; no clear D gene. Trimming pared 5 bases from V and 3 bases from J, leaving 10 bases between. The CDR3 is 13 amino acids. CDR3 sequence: CASSGQLDYGYTF. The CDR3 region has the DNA TGTGCCAGCAGTGGGCAACTGGACTATGGCTACACCTTC.

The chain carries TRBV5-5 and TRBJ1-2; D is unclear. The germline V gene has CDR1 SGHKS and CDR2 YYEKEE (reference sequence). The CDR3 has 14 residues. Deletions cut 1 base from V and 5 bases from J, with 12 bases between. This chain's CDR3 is CASSLFPQIYGYTF. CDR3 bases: TGTGCCAGCAGCTTGTTCCCTCAGATATATGGCTACACCTTC. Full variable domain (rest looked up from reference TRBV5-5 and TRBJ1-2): DAGVTQSPTHLIKTRGQQVTLRCSPISGHKSVSWYQQVLGQGPQFIFQYYEKEERGRGNFPDRFSARQFPNYSSELNVNALLLGDSALYLCASSLFPQIYGYTFGSGTRLTVV.

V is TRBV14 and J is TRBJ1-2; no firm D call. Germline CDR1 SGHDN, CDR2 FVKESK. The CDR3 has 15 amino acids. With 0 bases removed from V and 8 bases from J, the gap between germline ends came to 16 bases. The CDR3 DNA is TGTGCCAGCAGCCAAGATAATGTGGGGAGCGGAGGCTACACCTTC. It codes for CASSQDNVGSGGYTF.

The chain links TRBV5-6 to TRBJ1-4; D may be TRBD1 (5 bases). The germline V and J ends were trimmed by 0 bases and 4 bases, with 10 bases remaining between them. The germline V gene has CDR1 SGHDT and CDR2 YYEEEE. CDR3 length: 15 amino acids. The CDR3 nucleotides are TGTGCCAGCAGCTTGGTGGGGGGATATAATGAAAAACTGTTTTTT. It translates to CASSLVGGYNEKLFF.

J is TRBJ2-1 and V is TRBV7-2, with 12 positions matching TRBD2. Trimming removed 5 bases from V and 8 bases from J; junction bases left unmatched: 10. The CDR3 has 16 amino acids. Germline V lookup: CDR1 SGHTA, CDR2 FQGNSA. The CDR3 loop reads CASSPGLAGLADEQFF. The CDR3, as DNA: TGTGCCAGCAGCCCGGGACTAGCGGGCCTAGCGGATGAGCAGTTCTTC.

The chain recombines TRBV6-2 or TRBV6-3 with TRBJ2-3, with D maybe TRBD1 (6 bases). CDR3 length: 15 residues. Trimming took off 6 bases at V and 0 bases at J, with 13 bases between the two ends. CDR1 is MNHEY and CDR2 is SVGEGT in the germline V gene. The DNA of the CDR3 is TGTGCCAGCAGCGACAGGCGAACTAGCACAGATACGCAGTATTTT. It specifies CASSDRRTSTDTQYF.

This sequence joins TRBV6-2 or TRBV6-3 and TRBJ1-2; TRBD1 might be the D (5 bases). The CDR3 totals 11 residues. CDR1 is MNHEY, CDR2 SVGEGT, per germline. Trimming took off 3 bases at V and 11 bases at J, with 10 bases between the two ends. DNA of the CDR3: TGTGCCAGCAGTTATCAGGGCGGATACACCTTC. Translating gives CASSYQGGYTF.

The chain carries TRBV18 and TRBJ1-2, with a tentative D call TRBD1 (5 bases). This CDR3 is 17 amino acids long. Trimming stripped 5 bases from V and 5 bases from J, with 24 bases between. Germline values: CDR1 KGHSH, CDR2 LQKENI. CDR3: CASSEYRGVRETYGYTF. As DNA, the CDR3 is TGTGCCAGCTCAGAGTATCGGGGGGTTCGAGAGACTTATGGCTACACCTTC.

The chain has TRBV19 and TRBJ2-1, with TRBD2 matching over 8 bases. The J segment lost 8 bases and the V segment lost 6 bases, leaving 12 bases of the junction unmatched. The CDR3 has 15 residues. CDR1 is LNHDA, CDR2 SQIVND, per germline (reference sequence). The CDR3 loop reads CASRALSGSRYEQFF. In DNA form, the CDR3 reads TGTGCCAGTAGGGCCCTCAGCGGGAGTCGGTATGAGCAGTTCTTC.

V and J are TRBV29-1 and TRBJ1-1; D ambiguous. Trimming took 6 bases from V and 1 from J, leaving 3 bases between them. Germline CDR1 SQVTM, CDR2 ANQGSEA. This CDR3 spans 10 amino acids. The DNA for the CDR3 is TGCAGCGTCGGGAACACTGAAGCTTTCTTT. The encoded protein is CSVGNTEAFF.

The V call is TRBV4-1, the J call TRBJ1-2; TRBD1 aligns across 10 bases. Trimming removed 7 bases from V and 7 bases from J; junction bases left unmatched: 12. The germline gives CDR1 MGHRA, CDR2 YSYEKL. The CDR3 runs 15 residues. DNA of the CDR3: TGCGCCAGCACTTCTTCGGGACAGGGGTGGGTTGGCTACACCTTC. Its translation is CASTSSGQGWVGYTF.

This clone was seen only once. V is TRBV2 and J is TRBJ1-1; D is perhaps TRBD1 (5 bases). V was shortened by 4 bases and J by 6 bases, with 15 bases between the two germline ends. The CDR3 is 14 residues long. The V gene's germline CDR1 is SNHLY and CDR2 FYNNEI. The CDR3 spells CASSGAGRGAEAFF. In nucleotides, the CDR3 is TGTGCCAGCAGTGGAGCCGGGAGGGGAGCTGAAGCTTTCTTT.

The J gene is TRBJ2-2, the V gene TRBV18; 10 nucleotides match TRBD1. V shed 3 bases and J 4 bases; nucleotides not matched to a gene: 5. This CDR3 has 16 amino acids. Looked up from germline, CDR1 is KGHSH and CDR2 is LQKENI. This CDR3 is CASSPGQGESTGELFF. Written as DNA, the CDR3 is TGTGCCAGCTCACCCGGACAGGGGGAGAGCACCGGGGAGCTGTTTTTT.

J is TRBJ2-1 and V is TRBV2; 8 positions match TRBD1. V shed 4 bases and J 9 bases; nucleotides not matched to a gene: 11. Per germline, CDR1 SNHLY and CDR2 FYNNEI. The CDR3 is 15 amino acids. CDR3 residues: CASSASTGAGFEQFF. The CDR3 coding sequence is TGTGCCAGCAGTGCTTCGACAGGGGCGGGGTTTGAGCAGTTCTTC.